The clone carrying this T cell receptor beta chain was detected many times. This sample is drawn from a study of T cells of healthy individuals. This CDR3 region has 16 residues. Germline V CDR1 and CDR2: SGHVS, FNYEAQ. V trimming: 4 bases; J trimming: 7 bases; junction bases outside the gene matches: 12. Using its own MiXCR run on the 5' RACE reads, TCRdb lists one record per CDR3 protein. The sample shows 63,000 or so distinct CDR3 sequences, roughly 16% of them seen only once. This rearrangement joins TRBV7-6 to TRBJ2-1; 8 positions agree with TRBD2. This TCR derives from a human donor in good health. The chain's CDR3 is CASSSSREGISNEQFF. In DNA, the CDR3 is TGTGCCAGCAGCTCTAGCCGGGAGGGTATCTCTAATGAGCAGTTCTTC.